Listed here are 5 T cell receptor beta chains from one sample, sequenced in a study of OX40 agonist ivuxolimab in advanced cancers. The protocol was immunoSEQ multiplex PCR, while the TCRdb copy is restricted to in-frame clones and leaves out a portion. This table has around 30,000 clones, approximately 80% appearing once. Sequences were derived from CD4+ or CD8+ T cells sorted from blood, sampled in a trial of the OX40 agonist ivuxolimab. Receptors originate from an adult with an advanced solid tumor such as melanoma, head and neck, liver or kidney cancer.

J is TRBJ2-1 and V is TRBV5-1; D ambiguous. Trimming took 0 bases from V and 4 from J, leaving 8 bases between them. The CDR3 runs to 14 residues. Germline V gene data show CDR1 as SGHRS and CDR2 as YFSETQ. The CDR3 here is CASSLGGPYNEQFF. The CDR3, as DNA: TGCGCCAGCAGCTTGGGTGGACCGTACAATGAGCAGTTCTTC.

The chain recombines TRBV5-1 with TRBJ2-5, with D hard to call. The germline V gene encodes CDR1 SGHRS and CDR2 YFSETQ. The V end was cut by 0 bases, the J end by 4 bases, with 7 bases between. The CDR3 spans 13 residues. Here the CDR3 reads CASSLVGGETQYF. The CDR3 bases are TGCGCCAGCAGCTTGGTTGGCGGAGAGACCCAGTACTTC.

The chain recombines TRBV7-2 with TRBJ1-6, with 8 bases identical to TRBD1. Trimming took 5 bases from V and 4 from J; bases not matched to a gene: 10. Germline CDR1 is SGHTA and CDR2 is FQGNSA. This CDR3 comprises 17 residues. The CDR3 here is CASSKTGGLGYNSPLHF. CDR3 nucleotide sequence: TGTGCCAGCAGCAAAACAGGGGGGCTGGGGTATAATTCACCCCTCCACTTT.

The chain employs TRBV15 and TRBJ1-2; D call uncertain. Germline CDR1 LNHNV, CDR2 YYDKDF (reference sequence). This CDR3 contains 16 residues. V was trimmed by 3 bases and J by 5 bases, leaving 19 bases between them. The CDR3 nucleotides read TGTGCCACCAGCAGCGGCCGGGCCCTCGGAGAATATGGCTACACCTTC. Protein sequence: CATSSGRALGEYGYTF.

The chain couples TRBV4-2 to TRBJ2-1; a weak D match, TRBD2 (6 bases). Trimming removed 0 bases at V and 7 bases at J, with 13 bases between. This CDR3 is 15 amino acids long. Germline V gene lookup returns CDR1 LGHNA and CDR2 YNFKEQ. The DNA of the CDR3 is TGTGCCAGCAGCCAAGACAGCGGGTGGGGAAATGAGCAGTTCTTC. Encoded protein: CASSQDSGWGNEQFF.